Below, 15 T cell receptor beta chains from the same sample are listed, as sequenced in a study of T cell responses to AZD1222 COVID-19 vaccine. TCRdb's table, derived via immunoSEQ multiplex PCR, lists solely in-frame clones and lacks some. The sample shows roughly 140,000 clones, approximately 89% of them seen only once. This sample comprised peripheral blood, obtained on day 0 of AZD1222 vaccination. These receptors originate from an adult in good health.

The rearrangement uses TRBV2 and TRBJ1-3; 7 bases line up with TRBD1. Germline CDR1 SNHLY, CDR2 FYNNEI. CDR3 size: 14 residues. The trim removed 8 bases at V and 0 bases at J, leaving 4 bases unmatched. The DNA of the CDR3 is TGTGCCAGCTCCCGGGACAGCTCTGGAAACACCATATATTTT. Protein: CASSRDSSGNTIYF.

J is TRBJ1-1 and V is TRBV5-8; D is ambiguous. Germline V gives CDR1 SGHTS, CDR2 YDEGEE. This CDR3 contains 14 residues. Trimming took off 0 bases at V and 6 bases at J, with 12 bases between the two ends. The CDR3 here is CASSLEGRRAEAFF. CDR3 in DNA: TGTGCCAGCAGCTTGGAAGGGAGGCGGGCTGAAGCTTTCTTT.

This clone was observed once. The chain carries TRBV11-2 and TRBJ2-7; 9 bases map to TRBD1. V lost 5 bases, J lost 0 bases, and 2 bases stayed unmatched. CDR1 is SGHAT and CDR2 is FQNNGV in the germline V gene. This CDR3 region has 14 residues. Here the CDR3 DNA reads TGTGCCAGCAGCATGACAGGGGGCTCCTACGAGCAGTACTTC. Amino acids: CASSMTGGSYEQYF.

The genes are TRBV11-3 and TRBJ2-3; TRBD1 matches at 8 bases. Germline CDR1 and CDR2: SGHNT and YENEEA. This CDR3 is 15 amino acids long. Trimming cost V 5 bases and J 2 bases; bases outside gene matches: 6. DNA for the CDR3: TGTGCCAGCAGCCGTAAACAGGGGGACACAGATACGCAGTATTTT. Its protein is CASSRKQGDTDTQYF.

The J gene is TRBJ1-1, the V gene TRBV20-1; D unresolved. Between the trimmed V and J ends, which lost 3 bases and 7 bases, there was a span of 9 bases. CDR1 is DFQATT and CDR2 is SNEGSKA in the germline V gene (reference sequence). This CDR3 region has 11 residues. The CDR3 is CSARVGLEAFF. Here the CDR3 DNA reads TGCAGTGCTAGGGTAGGACTTGAAGCTTTCTTT.

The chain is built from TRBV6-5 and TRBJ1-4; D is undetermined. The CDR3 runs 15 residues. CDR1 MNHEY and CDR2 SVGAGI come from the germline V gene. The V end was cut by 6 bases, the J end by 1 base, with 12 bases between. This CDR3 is CASRPLAGTNEKLFF. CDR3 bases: TGTGCCAGCAGGCCTTTGGCAGGAACTAATGAAAAACTGTTTTTT.

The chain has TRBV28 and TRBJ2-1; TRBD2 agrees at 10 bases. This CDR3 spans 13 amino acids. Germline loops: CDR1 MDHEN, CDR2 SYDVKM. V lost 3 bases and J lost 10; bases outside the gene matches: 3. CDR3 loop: CASSFLAGVEQFF. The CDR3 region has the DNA TGTGCCAGCAGTTTCCTAGCGGGAGTCGAGCAGTTCTTC.

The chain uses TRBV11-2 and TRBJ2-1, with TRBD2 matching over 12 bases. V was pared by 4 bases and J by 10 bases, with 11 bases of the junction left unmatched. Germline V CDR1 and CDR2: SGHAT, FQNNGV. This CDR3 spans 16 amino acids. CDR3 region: CASSSGASGRAQEQFF. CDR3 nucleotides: TGTGCCAGCAGCTCTGGGGCTAGCGGGAGGGCCCAGGAGCAGTTCTTC.

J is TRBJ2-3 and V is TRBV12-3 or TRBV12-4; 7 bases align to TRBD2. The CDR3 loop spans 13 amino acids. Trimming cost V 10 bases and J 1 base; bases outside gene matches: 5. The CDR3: CAILGLGTDTQYF. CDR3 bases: TGTGCCATCCTCGGACTAGGCACAGATACGCAGTATTTT.

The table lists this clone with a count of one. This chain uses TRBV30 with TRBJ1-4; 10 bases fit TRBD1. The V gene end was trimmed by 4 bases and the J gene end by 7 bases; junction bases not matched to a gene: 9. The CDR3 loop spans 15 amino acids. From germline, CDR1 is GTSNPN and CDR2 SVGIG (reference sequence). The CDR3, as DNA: TGTGCCTGGACCCCTTCGACAGGGGGCCTTGAAAAACTGTTTTTT. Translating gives CAWTPSTGGLEKLFF.

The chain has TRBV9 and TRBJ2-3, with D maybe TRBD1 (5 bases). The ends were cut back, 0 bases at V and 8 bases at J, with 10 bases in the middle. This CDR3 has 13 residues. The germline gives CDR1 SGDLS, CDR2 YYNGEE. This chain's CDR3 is CASSVATGGTQYF. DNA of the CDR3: TGTGCCAGCAGCGTAGCTACAGGCGGTACGCAGTATTTT. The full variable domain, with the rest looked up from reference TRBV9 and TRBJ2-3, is DSGVTQTPKHLITATGQRVTLRCSPRSGDLSVYWYQQSLDQGLQFLIQYYNGEERAKGNILERFSAQQFPDLHSELNLSSLELGDSALYFCASSVATGGTQYFGPGTRLTVL.

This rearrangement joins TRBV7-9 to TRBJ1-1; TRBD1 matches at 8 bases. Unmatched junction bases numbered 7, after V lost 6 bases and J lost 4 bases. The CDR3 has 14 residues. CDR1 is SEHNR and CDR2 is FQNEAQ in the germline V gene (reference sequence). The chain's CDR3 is CASSFQGAGTEAFF. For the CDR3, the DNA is TGTGCCAGCAGTTTTCAGGGGGCCGGCACTGAAGCTTTCTTT. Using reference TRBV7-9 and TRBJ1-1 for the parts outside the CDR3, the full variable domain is DTGVSQNPRHKITKRGQNVTFRCDPISEHNRLYWYRQTLGQGPEFLTYFQNEAQLEKSRLLSDRFSAERPKGSFSTLEIQRTEQGDSAMYLCASSFQGAGTEAFFGQGTRLTVV.

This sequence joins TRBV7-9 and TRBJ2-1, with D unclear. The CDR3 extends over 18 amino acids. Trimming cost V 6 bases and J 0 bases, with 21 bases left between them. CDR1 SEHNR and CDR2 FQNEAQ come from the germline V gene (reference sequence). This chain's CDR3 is CASSQQDGSVTSYNEQFF. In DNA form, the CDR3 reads TGTGCCAGCAGTCAGCAAGACGGATCGGTTACCTCCTACAATGAGCAGTTCTTC. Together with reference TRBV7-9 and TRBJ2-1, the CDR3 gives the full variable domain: DTGVSQNPRHKITKRGQNVTFRCDPISEHNRLYWYRQTLGQGPEFLTYFQNEAQLEKSRLLSDRFSAERPKGSFSTLEIQRTEQGDSAMYLCASSQQDGSVTSYNEQFFGPGTRLTVL.

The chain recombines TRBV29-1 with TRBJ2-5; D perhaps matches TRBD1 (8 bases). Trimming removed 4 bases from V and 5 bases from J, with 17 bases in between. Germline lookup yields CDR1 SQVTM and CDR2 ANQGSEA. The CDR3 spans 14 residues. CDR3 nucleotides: TGCAGCGTTGGAGGCGGACAGGGAGGGGAGACCCAGTACTTC. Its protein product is CSVGGGQGGETQYF.

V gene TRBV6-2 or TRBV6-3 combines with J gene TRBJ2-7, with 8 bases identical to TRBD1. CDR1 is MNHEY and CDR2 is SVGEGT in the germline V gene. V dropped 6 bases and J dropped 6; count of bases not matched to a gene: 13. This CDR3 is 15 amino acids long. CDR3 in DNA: TGTGCCAGCAGCCTGAAGCGACAGGGGAGAGGCGAGCAGTACTTC. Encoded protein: CASSLKRQGRGEQYF.